This section outlines one T cell receptor beta chain sequence together with its context. The V gene lost 4 bases and the J gene lost 0 bases, with 17 bases spanning the gap. Germline loops: CDR1 LGHDT, CDR2 YNNKEL (reference sequence). This CDR3 spans 17 amino acids. This specimen belongs to a study of control samples from healthy donors and cancer patients. The assay was immunoSEQ multiplex PCR, and TCRdb's table has in-frame clones only and misses some. The sample records 390,000 or so clones, 90% being singletons. V is TRBV3-1 (or the pseudogene TRBV3-2) and J is TRBJ2-3, with D uncertain. The receptor's source is a man aged 35-49 years with head and neck cancer. The sequenced sample was PBMCs. The CDR3 is CASSLPKNSASTDTQYF. CDR3 nucleotides: TGTGCCAGCAGCCTTCCCAAGAACTCAGCTAGCACAGATACGCAGTATTTT.